Listed here are 21 T cell receptor beta chains from one sample, sequenced in a study of cytomegalovirus exposure and HLA in healthy donors. The PCR used 60 Vbeta and 13 Jbeta primers. Sequencing was performed with immunoSEQ multiplex PCR; in TCRdb, only in-frame clones are kept and a portion is missing. The sample lists roughly 120,000 clones; 77% were seen once. Material for sequencing was PBMCs. These TCRs come from a human donor in good health.

The V and J genes are TRBV19 and TRBJ2-1; maybe TRBD2 (6 bases). This CDR3 is 15 amino acids long. Trimming took off 3 bases at V and 0 bases at J, with 9 bases between the two ends. Germline V gives CDR1 LNHDA, CDR2 SQIVND (reference sequence). In DNA form, the CDR3 reads TGTGCCAGTAGTATTAAGCGGGCCTCCTACAATGAGCAGTTCTTC. It translates to CASSIKRASYNEQFF.

The chain uses TRBV18 and TRBJ2-1, with 8 nucleotides matching TRBD2. Germline V gene sequence: CDR1 KGHSH, CDR2 LQKENI. This CDR3 spans 15 amino acids. Trimming cost V 3 bases and J 5 bases; bases outside gene matches: 6. The CDR3 loop reads CASSPSGTRNNEQFF. CDR3 coding DNA: TGTGCCAGCTCACCCTCCGGGACTAGGAACAATGAGCAGTTCTTC.

The genes are TRBV27 and TRBJ2-7, with unresolved D. The ends were cut back, 6 bases at V and 5 bases at J, with 11 bases in the middle. Germline V gene sequence: CDR1 MNHEY, CDR2 SMNVEV (reference sequence). This CDR3 spans 12 amino acids. In DNA form, the CDR3 reads TGTGCCAGCAGGTATGGCCCCCACGAGCAGTACTTC. Protein sequence: CASRYGPHEQYF.

J is TRBJ2-7 and V is TRBV11-3; the D gene is possibly TRBD1 (5 bases). Germline CDR1 SGHNT, CDR2 YENEEA. Trimming stripped 1 base from V and 2 bases from J, with 9 bases between. This CDR3 contains 14 residues. CDR3 nucleotide sequence: TGTGCCAGCAGCTTAGTGTCAGGGACCTACGAGCAGTACTTC. This translates into CASSLVSGTYEQYF.

CDR3 in amino acids: CASGTGGSLNTEAFF. As DNA, the CDR3 is TGCGCCAGTGGGACAGGGGGTAGTCTGAACACTGAAGCTTTCTTT. The rearrangement links TRBV5-1 to TRBJ1-1, with 11 positions matching TRBD1. The CDR3 totals 15 residues. CDR1 is SGHRS and CDR2 is YFSETQ in the germline V gene. V gave up 8 bases and J gave up 0 bases; unmatched junction bases: 6.

The chain uses TRBV12-5 and TRBJ1-2; 12 positions match TRBD1. The CDR3 is 16 amino acids. After removal of 2 bases from V and 8 bases from J, the junction contained 9 bases not matched to a gene. CDR1 and CDR2 (germline): LGHNT, FRNRAP. The CDR3 protein is CASGLRDRGRRGGYTF. CDR3 coding DNA: TGTGCTAGTGGTTTGAGGGACAGGGGGCGCCGAGGAGGCTACACCTTC.

This clone was seen more than once but under ten times. V gene TRBV28 combines with J gene TRBJ1-1; 12 nucleotides line up with TRBD1. Germline CDR1 reads MDHEN; CDR2 reads SYDVKM. This CDR3 has 17 amino acids. After removal of 6 bases from V and 3 bases from J, the junction contained 11 bases not matched to a gene. The CDR3 sequence is CASSLRGQGALDTEAFF. Here the CDR3 DNA reads TGTGCCAGCAGCCTGAGGGGACAGGGGGCTTTAGACACTGAAGCTTTCTTT.

The chain is built from TRBV19 and TRBJ2-3; 7 nucleotides match TRBD2. Germline CDR1 is LNHDA and CDR2 is SQIVND (reference sequence). Trimming at V came to 2 bases and at J to 1 base, leaving 6 bases not matched to a gene. This CDR3 is 16 amino acids long. CDR3 bases: TGTGCCAGTAGTATAAGGTCTAGCGGAGGCACAGATACGCAGTATTTT. Its protein product is CASSIRSSGGTDTQYF.

This clone was observed a single time. The chain employs TRBV29-1 and TRBJ2-7; 12 bases map to TRBD1. Germline V gene data show CDR1 as SQVTM and CDR2 as ANQGSEA. After removal of 5 bases from V and 7 bases from J, the junction contained 12 bases not matched to a gene. The CDR3 has 15 residues. The CDR3 DNA reads TGCAGCGTTAAGGCCGGGACAGGGGGCCCAGGTGAGCAGTACTTC. Translating it yields CSVKAGTGGPGEQYF.

V and J are TRBV6-6 and TRBJ2-7, with 10 bases lining up with TRBD1. The length of the CDR3 is 14 residues. The germline gives CDR1 MNHNY, CDR2 SVGAGI (reference sequence). With 6 bases clipped from V and 4 bases from J, the junction kept 6 bases outside the gene matches. The CDR3 sequence: CASSPDRGQYEQYF. The CDR3 region has the DNA TGTGCCAGCAGCCCTGACAGGGGGCAATACGAGCAGTACTTC.

This chain connects TRBV28 to TRBJ1-5, with 8 bases aligning to TRBD1. Per the germline V gene, CDR1 is MDHEN and CDR2 is SYDVKM. J was trimmed by 2 bases and V by 4 bases; bases with no gene match: 4. This CDR3 is built from 15 residues. DNA for the CDR3: TGTGCCAGCAGTTCCCAGGGGGCCGGCAATCAGCCCCAGCATTTT. It is translated as CASSSQGAGNQPQHF.

The chain combines TRBV28 with TRBJ1-2; D not certain. V lost 6 bases, J lost 4 bases, and 12 bases lay in between. Germline lookup yields CDR1 MDHEN and CDR2 SYDVKM. The CDR3 consists of 13 residues. Here the CDR3 reads CASRYTAVYGYTF. In DNA form, the CDR3 reads TGTGCCAGCAGATATACAGCGGTCTATGGCTACACCTTC.

This clone was recorded only once. The rearrangement joins TRBV2 to TRBJ2-6; D gene uncertain. CDR3 length: 14 residues. From germline, CDR1 is SNHLY and CDR2 FYNNEI. Trimming cost V 6 bases and J 0 bases, with 6 bases left between them. DNA of the CDR3: TGTGCCAGCAGGGCCCGCTCTGGGGCCAACGTCCTGACTTTC. Encoded protein: CASRARSGANVLTF.

The table lists this clone with a few counts. The CDR3: CASRTGASQETQYF. CDR3 nucleotides: TGTGCCAGCAGGACAGGGGCGTCCCAAGAGACCCAGTACTTC. The chain couples TRBV7-9 to TRBJ2-5; 8 bases are a match to TRBD1. CDR1 and CDR2 (germline): SEHNR, FQNEAQ (reference sequence). Germline trimming cut 6 bases from V and 1 base from J; bases unmatched to any gene: 4. The CDR3 totals 14 residues.

The J gene is TRBJ2-1, the V gene TRBV27; 9 bases fit TRBD2. Germline CDR1 reads MNHEY; CDR2 reads SMNVEV (reference sequence). Trimming took 6 bases from V and 4 from J; bases not matched to a gene: 4. The CDR3 totals 14 residues. CDR3 in amino acids: CASRRLAEYNEQFF. The CDR3 nucleotides are TGTGCCAGCAGAAGACTAGCGGAGTACAATGAGCAGTTCTTC.

The gene calls are TRBV28 and TRBJ2-5; TRBD2 matches at 12 bases. J was trimmed by 2 bases and V by 4 bases; bases with no gene match: 8. The CDR3 runs to 17 residues. Germline lookup yields CDR1 MDHEN and CDR2 SYDVKM. CDR3 in DNA: TGTGCCAGCAGTTGGCCCCTGACTAGCGGGAGACAAGAGACCCAGTACTTC. As protein: CASSWPLTSGRQETQYF. Full variable domain (outside the CDR3, taken from reference TRBV28 and TRBJ2-5): DVKVTQSSRYLVKRTGEKVFLECVQDMDHENMFWYRQDPGLGLRLIYFSYDVKMKEKGDIPEGYSVSREKKERFSLILESASTNQTSMYLCASSWPLTSGRQETQYFGPGTRLLVL.

The gene calls are TRBV6-1 and TRBJ2-7; 7 bases line up with TRBD2. Losses at the gene ends were 11 bases for V and 3 bases for J; bases not matched to a gene: 10. The CDR3 runs to 13 residues. The germline V gene has CDR1 MNHNS and CDR2 SASEGT. The CDR3 protein is CAGWREGLYEQYF. The CDR3 nucleotides read TGTGCCGGGTGGAGGGAGGGTCTCTACGAGCAGTACTTC.

The gene calls are TRBV2 and TRBJ1-2; tentatively, D is TRBD1 (5 bases). The V end lost 3 bases, the J end lost 4 bases, and 21 bases lay between the germline ends. There are 17 residues in the CDR3. The germline V gene encodes CDR1 SNHLY and CDR2 FYNNEI. The CDR3 nucleotides are TGTGCCAGCAGTGACGTCGGGGGGAGAACGTCGACCTATGGCTACACCTTC. This gives the protein CASSDVGGRTSTYGYTF. Full variable domain (outside the CDR3, taken from reference TRBV2 and TRBJ1-2): EPEVTQTPSHQVTQMGQEVILRCVPISNHLYFYWYRQILGQKVEFLVSFYNNEISEKSEIFDDQFSVERPDGSNFTLKIRSTKLEDSAMYFCASSDVGGRTSTYGYTFGSGTRLTVV.

The V and J genes are TRBV19 and TRBJ2-7, with a tentative D call TRBD1 (6 bases). Trimming removed 5 bases at V and 2 bases at J, with 16 bases between. Germline lookup yields CDR1 LNHDA and CDR2 SQIVND (reference sequence). The CDR3 is 15 amino acids. CDR3: CASSPQPGHAYEQYF. The CDR3 DNA reads TGTGCCAGTAGTCCGCAACCGGGACATGCCTACGAGCAGTACTTC.

The chain recombines TRBV6-5 with TRBJ1-2; possible D gene TRBD1, 5 bases. V was clipped by 0 bases and J by 4 bases, with 9 bases between them. The CDR3 totals 14 residues. Germline V gene sequence: CDR1 MNHEY, CDR2 SVGAGI. The CDR3 DNA is TGTGCCAGCAGTTACTCAGGGGCTGGCTATGGCTACACCTTC. Translated: CASSYSGAGYGYTF.

This chain links TRBV4-1 with TRBJ1-1, with D uncertain. V was pared by 0 bases and J by 5 bases, with 13 bases between. The CDR3 sequence is 15 residues long. The V gene's germline CDR1 is MGHRA and CDR2 YSYEKL. CDR3 residues: CASSQDPGLTTEAFF. CDR3 nucleotide sequence: TGCGCCAGCAGCCAAGATCCCGGTTTAACGACTGAAGCTTTCTTT.